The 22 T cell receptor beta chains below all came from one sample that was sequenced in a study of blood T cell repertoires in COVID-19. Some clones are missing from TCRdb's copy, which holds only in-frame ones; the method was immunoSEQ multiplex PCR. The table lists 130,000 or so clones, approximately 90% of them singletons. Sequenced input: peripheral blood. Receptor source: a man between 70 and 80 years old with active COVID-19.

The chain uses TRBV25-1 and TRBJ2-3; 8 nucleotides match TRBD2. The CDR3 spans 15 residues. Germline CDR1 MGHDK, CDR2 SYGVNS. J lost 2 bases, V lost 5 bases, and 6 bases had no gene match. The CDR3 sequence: CASSFSGGLTDTQYF. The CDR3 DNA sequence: TGTGCCAGCAGTTTCAGCGGGGGCCTCACAGATACGCAGTATTTT.

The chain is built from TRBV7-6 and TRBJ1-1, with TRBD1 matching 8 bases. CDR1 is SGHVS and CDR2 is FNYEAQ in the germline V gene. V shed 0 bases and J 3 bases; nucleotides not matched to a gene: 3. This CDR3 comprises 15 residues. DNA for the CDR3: TGTGCCAGCAGCTTAGCCGCGACAGGGGACACTGAAGCTTTCTTT. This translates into CASSLAATGDTEAFF.

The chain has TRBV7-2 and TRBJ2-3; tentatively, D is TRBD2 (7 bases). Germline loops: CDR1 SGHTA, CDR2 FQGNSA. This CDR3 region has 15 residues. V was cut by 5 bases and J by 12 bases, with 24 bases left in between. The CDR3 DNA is TGTGCCAGCAGCGCTACCTCGGGGGCGGGAGCCGCCCAGTATTTT. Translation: CASSATSGAGAAQYF.

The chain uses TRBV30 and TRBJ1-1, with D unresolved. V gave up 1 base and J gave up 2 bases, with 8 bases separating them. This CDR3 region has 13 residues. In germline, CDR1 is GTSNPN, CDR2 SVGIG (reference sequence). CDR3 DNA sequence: TGTGCCTGGAGTGGGCGGAGAAACACTGAAGCTTTCTTT. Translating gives CAWSGRRNTEAFF.

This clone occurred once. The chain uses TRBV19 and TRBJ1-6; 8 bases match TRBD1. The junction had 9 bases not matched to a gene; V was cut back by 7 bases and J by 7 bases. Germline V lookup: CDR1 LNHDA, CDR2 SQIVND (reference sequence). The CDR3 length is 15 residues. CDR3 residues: CASNLGQGRNSPLHF. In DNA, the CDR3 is TGTGCCAGTAACCTTGGACAGGGAAGGAATTCACCCCTCCACTTT.

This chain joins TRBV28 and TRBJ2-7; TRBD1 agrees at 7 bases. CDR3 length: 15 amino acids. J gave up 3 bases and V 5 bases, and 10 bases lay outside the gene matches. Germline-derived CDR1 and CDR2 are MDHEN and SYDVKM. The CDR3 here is CASSLTATGSYEQYF. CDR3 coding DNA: TGTGCCAGCAGTCTCACCGCGACAGGGAGCTACGAGCAGTACTTC. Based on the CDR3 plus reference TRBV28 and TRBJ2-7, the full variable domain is DVKVTQSSRYLVKRTGEKVFLECVQDMDHENMFWYRQDPGLGLRLIYFSYDVKMKEKGDIPEGYSVSREKKERFSLILESASTNQTSMYLCASSLTATGSYEQYFGPGTRLTVT.

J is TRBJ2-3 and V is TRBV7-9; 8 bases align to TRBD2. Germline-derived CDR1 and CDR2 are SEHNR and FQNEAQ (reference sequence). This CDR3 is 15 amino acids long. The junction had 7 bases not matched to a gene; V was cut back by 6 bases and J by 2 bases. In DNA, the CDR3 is TGTGCCAGCAGTCCAACGGGACTAGTCACAGATACGCAGTATTTT. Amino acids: CASSPTGLVTDTQYF.

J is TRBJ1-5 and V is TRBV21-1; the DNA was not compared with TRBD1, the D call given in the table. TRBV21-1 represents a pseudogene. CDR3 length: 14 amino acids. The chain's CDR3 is CARKTGGGLEPQHF. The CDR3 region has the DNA TGTGCCAGAAAAACAGGGGGAGGCTTAGAGCCCCAGCATTTT.

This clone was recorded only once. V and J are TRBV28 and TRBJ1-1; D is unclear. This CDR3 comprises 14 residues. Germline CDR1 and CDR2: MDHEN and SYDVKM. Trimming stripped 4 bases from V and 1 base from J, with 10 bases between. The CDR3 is CASSYTKRNTEAFF. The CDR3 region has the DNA TGTGCCAGCAGTTACACTAAAAGGAACACTGAAGCTTTCTTT.

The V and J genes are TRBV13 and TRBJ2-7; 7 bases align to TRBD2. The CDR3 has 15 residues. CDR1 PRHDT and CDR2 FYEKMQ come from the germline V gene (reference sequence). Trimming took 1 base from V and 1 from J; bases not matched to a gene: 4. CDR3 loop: CASSLASGGSYEQYF. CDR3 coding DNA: TGTGCCAGCAGCTTAGCCTCGGGAGGATCCTACGAGCAGTACTTC.

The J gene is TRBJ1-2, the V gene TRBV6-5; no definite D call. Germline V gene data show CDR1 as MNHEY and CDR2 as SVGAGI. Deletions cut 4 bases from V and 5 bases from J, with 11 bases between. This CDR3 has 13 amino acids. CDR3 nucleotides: TGTGCCAGCAGTTCCGACCCGGGGTATGGCTACACCTTC. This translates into CASSSDPGYGYTF.

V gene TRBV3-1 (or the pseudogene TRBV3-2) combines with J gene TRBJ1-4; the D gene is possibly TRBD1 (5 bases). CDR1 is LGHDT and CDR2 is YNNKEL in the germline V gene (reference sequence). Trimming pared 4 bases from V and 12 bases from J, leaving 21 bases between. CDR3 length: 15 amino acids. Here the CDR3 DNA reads TGTGCCAGCAGCCCCCGGGGGAGGGGCTCTGAGGAACTGTTTTTT. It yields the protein CASSPRGRGSEELFF.

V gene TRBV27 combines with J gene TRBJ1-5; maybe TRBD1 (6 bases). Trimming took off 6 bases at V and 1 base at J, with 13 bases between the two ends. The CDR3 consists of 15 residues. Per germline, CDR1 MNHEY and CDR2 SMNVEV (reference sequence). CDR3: CASRRAQGSNQPQHF. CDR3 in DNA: TGTGCCAGCAGGAGGGCTCAGGGGAGCAATCAGCCCCAGCATTTT.

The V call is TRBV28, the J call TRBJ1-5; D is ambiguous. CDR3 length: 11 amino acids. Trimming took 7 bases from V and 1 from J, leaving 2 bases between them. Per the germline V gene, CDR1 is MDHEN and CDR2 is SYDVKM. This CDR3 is CASTSNQPQHF. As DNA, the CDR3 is TGTGCCAGCACAAGCAATCAGCCCCAGCATTTT. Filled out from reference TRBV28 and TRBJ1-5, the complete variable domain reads DVKVTQSSRYLVKRTGEKVFLECVQDMDHENMFWYRQDPGLGLRLIYFSYDVKMKEKGDIPEGYSVSREKKERFSLILESASTNQTSMYLCASTSNQPQHFGDGTRLSIL.

CDR3 DNA sequence: TGTGCCAGCAGCGCCACAGGGAATTCACCCCTCCACTTT. This translates into CASSATGNSPLHF. J is TRBJ1-6 and V is TRBV9, with D tentatively TRBD1 (6 bases). The CDR3 length is 13 residues. Trimming stripped 3 bases from V and 7 bases from J, with 8 bases between. Germline V gives CDR1 SGDLS, CDR2 YYNGEE. Combining the CDR3 with reference TRBV9 and TRBJ1-6 gives the whole variable domain DSGVTQTPKHLITATGQRVTLRCSPRSGDLSVYWYQQSLDQGLQFLIQYYNGEERAKGNILERFSAQQFPDLHSELNLSSLELGDSALYFCASSATGNSPLHFGNGTRLTVT.

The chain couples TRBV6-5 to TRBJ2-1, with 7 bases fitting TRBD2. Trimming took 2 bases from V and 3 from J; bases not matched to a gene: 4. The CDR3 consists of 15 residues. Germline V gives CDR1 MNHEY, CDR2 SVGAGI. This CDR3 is CASSYGREIYNEQFF. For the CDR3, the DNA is TGTGCCAGCAGTTACGGGCGGGAGATCTACAATGAGCAGTTCTTC.

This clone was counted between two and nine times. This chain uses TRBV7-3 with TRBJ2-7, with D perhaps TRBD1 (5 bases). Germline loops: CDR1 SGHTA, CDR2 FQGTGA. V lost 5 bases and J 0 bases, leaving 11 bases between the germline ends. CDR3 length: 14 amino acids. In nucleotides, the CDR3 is TGTGCCAGCAGCCGATCAGACAGCTCCTACGAGCAGTACTTC. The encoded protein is CASSRSDSSYEQYF.

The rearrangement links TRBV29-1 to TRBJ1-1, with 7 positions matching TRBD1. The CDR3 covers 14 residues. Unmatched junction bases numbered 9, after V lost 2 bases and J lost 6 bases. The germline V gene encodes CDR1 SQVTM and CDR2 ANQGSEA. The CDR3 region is CSVEPTGTRSEAFF. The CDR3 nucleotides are TGCAGCGTTGAACCGACAGGGACTAGGTCTGAAGCTTTCTTT.

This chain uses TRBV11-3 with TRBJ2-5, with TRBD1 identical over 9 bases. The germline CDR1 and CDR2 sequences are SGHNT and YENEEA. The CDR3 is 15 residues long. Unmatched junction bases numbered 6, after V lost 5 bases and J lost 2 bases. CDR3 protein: CASSAGQGDQETQYF. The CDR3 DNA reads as TGTGCCAGCAGCGCGGGACAGGGTGATCAAGAGACCCAGTACTTC.

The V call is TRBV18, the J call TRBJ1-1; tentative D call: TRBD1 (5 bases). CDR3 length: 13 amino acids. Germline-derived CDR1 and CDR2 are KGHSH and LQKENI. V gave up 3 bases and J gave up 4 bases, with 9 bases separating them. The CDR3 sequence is CASSPGQSTEAFF. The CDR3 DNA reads TGTGCCAGCTCACCGGGGCAGAGCACTGAAGCTTTCTTT.

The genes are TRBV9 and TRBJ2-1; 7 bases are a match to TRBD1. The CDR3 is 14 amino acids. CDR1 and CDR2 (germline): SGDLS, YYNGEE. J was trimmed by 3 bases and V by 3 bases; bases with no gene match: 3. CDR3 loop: CASSDGDSYNEQFF. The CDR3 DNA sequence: TGTGCCAGCAGCGATGGGGACAGCTACAATGAGCAGTTCTTC.

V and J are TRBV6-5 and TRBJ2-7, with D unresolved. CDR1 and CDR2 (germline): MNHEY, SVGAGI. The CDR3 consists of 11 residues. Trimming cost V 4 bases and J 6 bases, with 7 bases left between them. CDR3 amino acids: CASSSASEQYF. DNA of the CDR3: TGTGCCAGCAGTTCAGCTAGCGAGCAGTACTTC.